Sequencing of this T cell receptor beta chain was carried out in a study of T cells in Graves' hyperthyroidism and ophthalmopathy. The TCR beta CDR3 regions underwent amplification using RNA transcripts as the source. Primed by the HTBI set, a first-round RT-PCR was run on the TCR CDR3. TCRdb ran MiXCR on the multiplex PCR reads and lists one entry per CDR3 protein. In the table there are about 380,000 distinct CDR3 sequences, about 15% of which are singletons. V shed 3 bases and J shed 1 base, with 9 bases lying between them. The CDR3 length is 14 residues. Germline CDR1 is LNHDA and CDR2 is SQIVND (reference sequence).

The chain joins TRBV19 to TRBJ1-1; D unclear. The sample consisted of blood. The sequence came from a woman in her sixties with Graves' hyperthyroidism. DNA of the CDR3: TGTGCCAGTAGTATTCGAAGTAGGAACACTGAAGCTTTCTTT. Encoded protein: CASSIRSRNTEAFF.